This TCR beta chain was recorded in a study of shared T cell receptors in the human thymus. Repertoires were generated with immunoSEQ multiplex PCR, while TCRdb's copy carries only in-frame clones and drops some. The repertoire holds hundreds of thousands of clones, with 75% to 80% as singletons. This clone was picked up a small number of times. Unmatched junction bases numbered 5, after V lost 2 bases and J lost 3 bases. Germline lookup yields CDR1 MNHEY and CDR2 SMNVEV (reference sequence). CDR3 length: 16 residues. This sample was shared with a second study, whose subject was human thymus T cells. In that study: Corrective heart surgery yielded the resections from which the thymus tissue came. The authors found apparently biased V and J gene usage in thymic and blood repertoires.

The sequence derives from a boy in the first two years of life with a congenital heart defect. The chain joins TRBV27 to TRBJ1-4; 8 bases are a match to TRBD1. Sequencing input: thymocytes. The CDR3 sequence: CASSLGAGGPNEKLFF. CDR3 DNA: TGTGCCAGCAGTTTAGGGGCAGGGGGCCCTAATGAAAAACTGTTTTTT.